The entry below describes one T cell receptor beta chain. Its antigen remains undetermined. For every CD8+ T cell subset, approximately 300,000 cells were flow-sorted straight into RLT lysis buffer, and each subset was sorted in triplicate. Naive CD8+ T cells were defined stringently as CD45RO-CCR7+CD27+CD95- to exclude memory contaminants. Using standard density gradient centrifugation, peripheral blood mononuclear cells were isolated from buffy coats. Naive CXCR3-negative and CXCR3-positive CD8+ T cells were flow-sorted on a FACSAria III. An RNeasy Mini Kit was used to extract total RNA from the sorted cells. This specimen belongs to a study of CXCR3-negative and CXCR3-positive naive CD8 T cells (dated by TCRdb to the late 2010s). As for the study more broadly: In total, around 140 million TRB reads were obtained, or roughly 1.5 +/- 0.3 million reads per library. Diversity and physicochemical repertoire analyses were performed on some eleven donors pooled from two independent experiments. The TRBV-TRBJ cluster analysis covered naive subsets from several donors and memory cells from 3 donors.

The run used a NextSeq 550. The Human TCR Profiling Kit (MiLaboratory) was used to prepare UMI-labeled 5' RACE TRB cDNA libraries. The full amount of extracted RNA was used for cDNA synthesis, and the full amount of resulting cDNA was used for PCR amplification. The libraries were made side by side, with each library going through the same number of PCR cycles. Concerning the study's data processing: About 50,000 +/- 10,000 unique UMI-labeled TRB cDNA molecules per library were extracted with MIGEC and MiXCR, with at least two reads per UMI required. On average, each library contained about 40,000 +/- 10,000 functional in-frame TRB CDR3 nucleotide clonotypes without stop codons. Diversity metrics, including normalized Shannon-Wiener and Chao1, were computed in VDJtools after downsampling to 5000 UMI-labeled TRB molecules per sample. VDJtools was used to calculate clonotype-size-weighted physicochemical properties of the central five CDR3 residues, namely interaction energy, strength, volume and Kidera factor 4. TCRdb reprocessed the sequencing reads and holds a single record per CDR3 protein sequence, with no DNA. The V and J calls and clone size come from TCRdb's table, not from the authors' own analysis. The record for this sample contains roughly 89,000 distinct CDR3 sequences. Approximately 1% of the sample is in the top ten clones.

CDR1 and CDR2 are read off the germline V gene as SQVTM and ANQGSEA. From cysteine to phenylalanine, the CDR3 is 15 amino acids long. The record lacks a DNA sequence. What the authors observed across the whole study: Freshly isolated PBMCs were used for most assays because CXCR3 expression went down partially after cryopreservation. TRBV-TRBJ usage was similar between naive CXCR3-negative and CXCR3-positive cells from the same donor, while memory cells showed distinct patterns. Compared with CXCR3-negative naive cells, CXCR3-positive naive cells had TRB CDR3s with higher hydrophobicity (lower Kidera factor 4), lower energy, and higher strength and volume indices. Surface CD5, linked to self-reactivity in mice, was comparable between naive subsets; TCR interaction strength was therefore also inferred from TRB CDR3 physicochemical properties. Comparably high repertoire diversity was found in both naive subsets, whereas much lower repertoire diversity was found in memory CD8+ T cells.

The receptor was derived from a human donor in good health. Some clones in this sample may be carry-over from other donors' samples. Specimen: naive CXCR3- CD8+ T cells from blood. In the paper's terms, the cell subset or site label means: CD45RO-CCR7+CD27+CD95- naive CD8+ T cells lacking CXCR3 (TNR3-). The rearranged segments are TRBV29-1 and TRBJ2-7; absent DNA, TCRdb's TRBD1 call cannot be checked. The CDR3 here reads CSVDPGTGTTYEQYF.